This TCR beta chain was captured by sequencing in a study of T-cell reconstitution after alpha-beta-depleted transplantation in children. Unique molecular identifiers were incorporated during preparation of the TCRbeta library. MiXCR was run by TCRdb on the PCR reads, yielding one entry per CDR3 protein. The repertoire holds some 640,000 distinct CDR3 sequences, with around 17% as singletons. Deletions cut 4 bases from V and 6 bases from J, with 17 bases between. The CDR3 totals 15 residues. Germline V lookup: CDR1 SGHRS, CDR2 YFSETQ. This receptor was identified in a human donor who donated a stem cell graft to a child with acute myeloid leukemia. The sample consisted of PBMCs from the stem cell graft donor, taken from the stem cell graft. The chain links TRBV5-1 to TRBJ2-1; perhaps D is TRBD1 or TRBD2 (6 bases each). CDR3 nucleotides: TGCGCCAGCAGCGGGACCGGGGGCGGCGTCAATGAGCAGTTCTTC. Translated, it gives CASSGTGGGVNEQFF.